This TCR beta chain comes out of a study of shared clonotypes between healthy human individuals. With respect to this clone: Its specificity is unknown.

Original processing methods: Filtering differed, since immunoSEQ gave only junction sequences and no quality scores. Using immunoSEQ multiplex PCR, the repertoire was profiled, and TCRdb retains in-frame clones only, with some absent. For V, J and clone size, that table is used; D and trimming come from the DNA. The table lists about 2.3 million clones, more than 80% of them singletons. Study conclusions and caveats: A handful of donors showed sharing of about 5.5% of naive CD4 clonotypes. Lower generation probabilities were found for non-shared clonotypes than for those shared by all four donors.

The TCR sequence derives from a man aged 18 to 35 in good health. Some clones in this sample may be carry-over from other donors' samples. The sample consisted of naive CD4+ T cells from PBMCs. Subset specified: CD45RA+ positively selected.

The CDR3 reads CASGLTADHANTGELFF. Written as DNA, the CDR3 is TGTGCCAGCGGCCTTACAGCGGACCACGCGAACACCGGGGAGCTGTTTTTT. The V gene is TRBV7-3, the J gene TRBJ2-2; perhaps TRBD2 as D (5 bases). CDR1 is SGHTA, CDR2 FQGTGA, per germline. V shed 8 bases and J shed 0 bases, with 19 bases lying between them. This CDR3 region has 17 residues.